This T cell receptor beta chain was obtained from a study of PD-1 blockade in classical Hodgkin lymphoma. General study findings and limits: What caused the repertoire differences, perhaps disease activity or prior therapy, remains undefined. According to reports, newly diagnosed patients had lower baseline TCR diversity than healthy donors, and relapsed/refractory patients had lower baseline TCR diversity still.

This clone was observed a handful of times. The antigen is not known. The time point: newly diagnosed, previously untreated cHL patient sample. Germline V CDR1 and CDR2: SGDLS, YYNGEE. Deletions cut 0 bases from V and 0 bases from J, with 16 bases between. The CDR3 is 17 residues long. The data were produced by immunoSEQ multiplex PCR, yet TCRdb's version contains in-frame clones alone and is incomplete. The data show 20,000 to 25,000 clones, 94% seen once. The sequenced sample consisted of peripheral blood mononuclear cells (PBMCs). The receptor comes from a human donor with classical Hodgkin lymphoma. This chain connects TRBV9 to TRBJ2-7; tentative D call: TRBD2 (7 bases). In nucleotides, the CDR3 is TGTGCCAGCAGCGTAGGAACGGGGGGCCGCTACTCCTACGAGCAGTACTTC. Protein product: CASSVGTGGRYSYEQYF. Complete variable domain (other parts from reference TRBV9 and TRBJ2-7): DSGVTQTPKHLITATGQRVTLRCSPRSGDLSVYWYQQSLDQGLQFLIQYYNGEERAKGNILERFSAQQFPDLHSELNLSSLELGDSALYFCASSVGTGGRYSYEQYFGPGTRLTVT.